Sequencing of this T cell receptor (beta chain) was carried out in a study of cytomegalovirus exposure and HLA in healthy donors. Primers: 60 Vbeta forward and 13 Jbeta reverse. Sequenced by immunoSEQ multiplex PCR; TCRdb stores in-frame clones only, minus some. The sample consists of more than 100,000 clones, approximately 80% of them appearing once. General observations from the study: The likely explanation for a cluster of highly shared sequence variants was sequencing artifact.

The V and J ends lost 0 bases and 10 bases respectively, with 7 bases between them. Germline CDR1 and CDR2: GTSNPN and SVGIG (reference sequence). This CDR3 is built from 11 residues. For this clone: Its cognate antigen is unknown.

The source of this sequence is a woman aged 55 to 70 in good health and CMV-seronegative. This sequence joins TRBV30 and TRBJ2-1, with a possible D match to TRBD2 (5 bases). Sequenced: PBMCs. The CDR3 spells CAWSVRGEQFF. Written as DNA, the CDR3 is TGTGCCTGGAGTGTAAGAGGGGAGCAGTTCTTC.